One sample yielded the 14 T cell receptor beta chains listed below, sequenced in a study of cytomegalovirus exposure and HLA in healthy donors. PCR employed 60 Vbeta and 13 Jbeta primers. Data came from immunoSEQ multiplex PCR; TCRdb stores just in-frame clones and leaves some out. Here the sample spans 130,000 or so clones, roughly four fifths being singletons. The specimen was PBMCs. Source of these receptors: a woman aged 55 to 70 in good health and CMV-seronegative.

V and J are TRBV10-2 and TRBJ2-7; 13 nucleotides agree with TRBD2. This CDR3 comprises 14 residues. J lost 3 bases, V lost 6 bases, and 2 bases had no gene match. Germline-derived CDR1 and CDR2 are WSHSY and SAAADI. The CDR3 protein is CASRGLAGVYEQYF. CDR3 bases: TGCGCCAGCAGAGGACTAGCGGGGGTCTACGAGCAGTACTTC.

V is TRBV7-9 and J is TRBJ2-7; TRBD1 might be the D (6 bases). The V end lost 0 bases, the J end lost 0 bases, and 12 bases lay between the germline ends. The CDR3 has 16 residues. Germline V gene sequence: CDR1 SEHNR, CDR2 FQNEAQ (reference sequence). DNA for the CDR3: TGTGCCAGCAGCTTAGCGAGGACAGCCAACTCCTACGAGCAGTACTTC. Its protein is CASSLARTANSYEQYF.

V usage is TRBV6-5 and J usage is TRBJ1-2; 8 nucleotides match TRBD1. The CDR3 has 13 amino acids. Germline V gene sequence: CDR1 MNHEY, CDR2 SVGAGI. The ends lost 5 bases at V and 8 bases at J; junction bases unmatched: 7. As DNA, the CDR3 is TGTGCCAGCAGTGCCGGACAGGGTGGGGGCTACACCTTC. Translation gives CASSAGQGGGYTF.

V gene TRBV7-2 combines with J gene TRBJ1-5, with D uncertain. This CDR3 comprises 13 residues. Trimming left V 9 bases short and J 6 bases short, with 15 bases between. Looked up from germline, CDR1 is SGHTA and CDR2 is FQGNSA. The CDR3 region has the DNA TGTGCCAGTACAAAGCGGGTGGGTCAGCCCCAGCATTTT. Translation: CASTKRVGQPQHF.

CDR3 DNA sequence: TGTGCCAGCAGTGAATCCTTGAACACTGAAGCTTTCTTT. Residues: CASSESLNTEAFF. This rearrangement joins TRBV6-1 to TRBJ1-1; D is unclear. This CDR3 is built from 13 residues. Germline values: CDR1 MNHNS, CDR2 SASEGT. Trimming removed 2 bases at V and 0 bases at J, with 4 bases between.

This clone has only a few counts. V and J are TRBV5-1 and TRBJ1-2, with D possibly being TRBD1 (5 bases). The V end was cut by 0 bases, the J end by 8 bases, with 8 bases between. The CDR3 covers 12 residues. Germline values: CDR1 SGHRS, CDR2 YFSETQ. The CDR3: CASSLVGPGYTF. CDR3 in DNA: TGCGCCAGCAGCTTGGTGGGGCCCGGCTACACCTTC.

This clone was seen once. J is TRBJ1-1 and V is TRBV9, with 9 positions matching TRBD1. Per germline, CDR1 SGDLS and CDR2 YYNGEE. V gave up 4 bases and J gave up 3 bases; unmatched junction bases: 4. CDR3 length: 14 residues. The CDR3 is CASSPGTGYTEAFF. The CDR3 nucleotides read TGTGCCAGCAGCCCGGGGACAGGGTACACTGAAGCTTTCTTT.

CDR3 amino acids: CASNPTGGSNQPQHF. CDR3 sequence (DNA): TGTGCCAGTAACCCGACAGGCGGGAGCAATCAGCCCCAGCATTTT. V is TRBV19 and J is TRBJ1-5, with D perhaps TRBD1 (6 bases). The CDR3 has 15 amino acids. V gave up 7 bases and J gave up 1 base, with 14 bases separating them. From germline, CDR1 is LNHDA and CDR2 SQIVND (reference sequence).

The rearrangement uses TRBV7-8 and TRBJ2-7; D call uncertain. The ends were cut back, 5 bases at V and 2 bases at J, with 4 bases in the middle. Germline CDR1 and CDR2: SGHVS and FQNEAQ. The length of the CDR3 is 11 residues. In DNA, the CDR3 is TGTGCCAGCAGCCCCACCTACGAGCAGTACTTC. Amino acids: CASSPTYEQYF.

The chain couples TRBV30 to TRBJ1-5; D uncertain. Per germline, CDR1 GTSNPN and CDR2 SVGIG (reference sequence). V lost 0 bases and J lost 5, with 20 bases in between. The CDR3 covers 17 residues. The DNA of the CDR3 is TGTGCCTGGAGTGTACGAGGGTTTGGAAGGAATCATCAGCCCCAGCATTTT. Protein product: CAWSVRGFGRNHQPQHF.

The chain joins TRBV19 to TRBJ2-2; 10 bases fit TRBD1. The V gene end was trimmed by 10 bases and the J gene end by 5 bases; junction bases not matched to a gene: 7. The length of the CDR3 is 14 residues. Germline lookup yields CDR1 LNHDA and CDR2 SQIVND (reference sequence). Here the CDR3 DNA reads TGTGCCATTACCACGGGACAGGGGACCGGGGAGCTGTTTTTT. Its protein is CAITTGQGTGELFF.

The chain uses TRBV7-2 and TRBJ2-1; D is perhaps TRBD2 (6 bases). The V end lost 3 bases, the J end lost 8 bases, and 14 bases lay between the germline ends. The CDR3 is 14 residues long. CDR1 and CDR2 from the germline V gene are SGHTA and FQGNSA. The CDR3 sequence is CASSLESGWDEQFF. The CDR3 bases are TGTGCCAGCAGCTTGGAGAGCGGGTGGGATGAGCAGTTCTTC.

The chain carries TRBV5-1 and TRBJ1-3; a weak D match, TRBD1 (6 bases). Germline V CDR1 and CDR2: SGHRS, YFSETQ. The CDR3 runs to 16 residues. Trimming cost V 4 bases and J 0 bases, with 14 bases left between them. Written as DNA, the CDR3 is TGCGCCAGCAGCCAAAACACAGGGCTCTCTGGAAACACCATATATTTT. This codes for CASSQNTGLSGNTIYF.

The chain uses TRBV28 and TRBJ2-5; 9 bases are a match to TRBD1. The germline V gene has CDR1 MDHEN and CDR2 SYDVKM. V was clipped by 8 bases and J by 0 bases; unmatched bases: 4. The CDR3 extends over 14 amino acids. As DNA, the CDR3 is TGTGCCAGCGGGGACAGGGTGTACCAAGAGACCCAGTACTTC. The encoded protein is CASGDRVYQETQYF. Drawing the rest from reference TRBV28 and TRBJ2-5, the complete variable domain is DVKVTQSSRYLVKRTGEKVFLECVQDMDHENMFWYRQDPGLGLRLIYFSYDVKMKEKGDIPEGYSVSREKKERFSLILESASTNQTSMYLCASGDRVYQETQYFGPGTRLLVL.